The 31 T cell receptor beta chains in this list originate from one sample, sequenced in a study of cytomegalovirus exposure and HLA in healthy donors. PCR involved 60 Vbeta and 13 Jbeta primers. This table comes from immunoSEQ multiplex PCR, and its TCRdb copy is limited to in-frame clones, with some not included. The sample includes about 190,000 clones, under 85% of them seen just once. Specimen: PBMCs. All receptors come from a woman under 30 in good health and CMV-seronegative.

This clone appeared a few times. The rearrangement uses TRBV4-1 and TRBJ2-1; 10 bases are shared with TRBD2. V lost 3 bases, J lost 9 bases, and 14 bases stayed unmatched. Per the germline V gene, CDR1 is MGHRA and CDR2 is YSYEKL. This CDR3 comprises 17 residues. The CDR3 loop reads CASSHELAGRRGGEQFF. As DNA, the CDR3 is TGCGCCAGCAGCCACGAACTAGCGGGGAGGAGGGGTGGTGAGCAGTTCTTC.

This sequence joins TRBV29-1 and TRBJ2-1; a possible D gene is TRBD2 (6 bases). The CDR3 loop spans 15 amino acids. Per the germline V gene, CDR1 is SQVTM and CDR2 is ANQGSEA. With 8 bases removed from V and 6 bases from J, the gap between germline ends came to 23 bases. This CDR3 reads CSSLGGGPDGNEQFF. The CDR3 DNA reads TGCAGCTCTCTGGGAGGAGGGCCGGATGGCAATGAGCAGTTCTTC.

Only a few counts were recorded for this clone. The chain is built from TRBV25-1 and TRBJ2-1; weak D call: TRBD2 (5 bases). V shed 7 bases and J shed 8 bases, with 18 bases lying between them. Germline V gives CDR1 MGHDK, CDR2 SYGVNS. CDR3 length: 14 residues. The DNA of the CDR3 is TGTGCCAGCACCGGAGGTTTCTTTTCGGATGAGCAGTTCTTC. It encodes CASTGGFFSDEQFF.

The V and J genes are TRBV5-4 and TRBJ1-1, with 8 bases that match TRBD1. The CDR3 loop spans 16 amino acids. J lost 0 bases, V lost 0 bases, and 4 bases had no gene match. Germline V CDR1 and CDR2: SGHNT, YYREEE (reference sequence). The CDR3 nucleotides read TGTGCCAGCAGCTTGGAGACAGGGGTAGTGAACACTGAAGCTTTCTTT. The encoded protein is CASSLETGVVNTEAFF.

The V and J genes are TRBV10-3 and TRBJ1-2; a possible D gene is TRBD1 (5 bases). The CDR3 contains 13 residues. Germline V lookup: CDR1 ENHRY, CDR2 SYGVKD. V gave up 8 bases and J gave up 3 bases, with 13 bases separating them. The CDR3 loop is CAIGAGRDYGYTF. The CDR3 DNA reads as TGTGCCATCGGGGCAGGCCGGGACTATGGCTACACCTTC.

The rearrangement links TRBV7-2 to TRBJ2-3; 7 bases align to TRBD2. Germline values: CDR1 SGHTA, CDR2 FQGNSA. The CDR3 contains 16 residues. V shed 7 bases and J 1 base; nucleotides not matched to a gene: 11. Here the CDR3 reads CASIPGRLAGTDTQYF. In DNA, the CDR3 is TGTGCCAGCATCCCGGGGAGGCTAGCGGGCACAGATACGCAGTATTTT. Complete variable domain (other parts from reference TRBV7-2 and TRBJ2-3): GAGVSQSPSNKVTEKGKDVELRCDPISGHTALYWYRQSLGQGLEFLIYFQGNSAPDKSGLPSDRFSAERTGGSVSTLTIQRTQQEDSAVYLCASIPGRLAGTDTQYFGPGTRLTVL.

V and J are TRBV11-2 and TRBJ2-1; 7 nucleotides line up with TRBD1. CDR1 is SGHAT and CDR2 is FQNNGV in the germline V gene. CDR3 length: 16 residues. V lost 2 bases to trimming and J lost 6 bases; unmatched junction nucleotides: 10. The DNA for the CDR3 is TGTGCCAGCAGCTTAACCGAGGGGGCCTTGGGCAATGAGCAGTTCTTC. It yields the protein CASSLTEGALGNEQFF. Full variable domain (remainder filled in from reference TRBV11-2 and TRBJ2-1): EAGVAQSPRYKIIEKRQSVAFWCNPISGHATLYWYQQILGQGPKLLIQFQNNGVVDDSQLPKDRFSAERLKGVDSTLKIQPAKLEDSAVYLCASSLTEGALGNEQFFGPGTRLTVL.

The chain links TRBV29-1 to TRBJ2-7, with 12 nucleotides matching TRBD2. V dropped 5 bases and J dropped 2; count of bases not matched to a gene: 1. Germline lookup yields CDR1 SQVTM and CDR2 ANQGSEA. The length of the CDR3 is 13 residues. CDR3 sequence (DNA): TGCAGCGTTAGACTAGCGGGGGCCTACGAGCAGTACTTC. Protein product: CSVRLAGAYEQYF.

The chain uses TRBV28 and TRBJ2-2, with no clear D. The V end lost 7 bases, the J end lost 4 bases, and 7 bases lay between the germline ends. CDR3 length: 12 amino acids. Germline values: CDR1 MDHEN, CDR2 SYDVKM. The CDR3 loop reads CASTLATGELFF. CDR3 DNA: TGTGCCAGCACCTTGGCCACCGGGGAGCTGTTTTTT.

The rearrangement links TRBV4-1 to TRBJ2-5; D not certain. CDR1 and CDR2 from the germline V gene are MGHRA and YSYEKL. Deletions cut 5 bases from V and 2 bases from J, with 12 bases between. CDR3 length: 14 amino acids. CDR3 protein: CASSSRWPQETQYF. The CDR3 coding sequence is TGCGCCAGCAGCTCCCGTTGGCCGCAAGAGACCCAGTACTTC.

The chain combines TRBV5-1 with TRBJ2-2, with D perhaps matching TRBD1 (5 bases). CDR1 is SGHRS and CDR2 is YFSETQ in the germline V gene. V was shortened by 2 bases and J by 0 bases, with 11 bases between the two germline ends. This CDR3 spans 16 amino acids. The CDR3 reads CASSFWGQANTGELFF. The CDR3 nucleotides are TGCGCCAGCAGCTTTTGGGGCCAAGCGAACACCGGGGAGCTGTTTTTT.

Note on this clone: At one end the junction does not follow the germline gene, possibly because of a read error. The J gene is TRBJ2-1, the V gene TRBV5-1; the D is unclear. The length of the CDR3 is 14 residues. CDR1 is SGHRS, CDR2 YFSETQ, per germline. CDR3 bases: TGCGCCAGCAGCTTGGACTTCTCCCACAATGAGCAGTTCTTC. It translates to CASSLDFSHNEQFF.

The chain combines TRBV11-2 with TRBJ1-1; tentatively, D is TRBD1 (5 bases). This CDR3 spans 14 amino acids. Per the germline V gene, CDR1 is SGHAT and CDR2 is FQNNGV. Trimming stripped 2 bases from V and 1 base from J, with 8 bases between. The CDR3 is CASSLYGQNTEAFF. CDR3 bases: TGTGCCAGCAGCTTATATGGACAGAACACTGAAGCTTTCTTT.

This chain connects TRBV7-9 to TRBJ2-7; TRBD1 matches at 7 bases. V trimming: 3 bases; J trimming: 6 bases; junction bases outside the gene matches: 5. CDR3 length: 13 residues. Germline-derived CDR1 and CDR2 are SEHNR and FQNEAQ (reference sequence). CDR3 in DNA: TGTGCCAGCAGCTTTCAGGGGGTTGGCGAGCAGTACTTC. This translates into CASSFQGVGEQYF.

This clone was seen more than once but under ten times. This chain connects TRBV27 to TRBJ2-7, with 9 bases fitting TRBD1. The CDR3 consists of 16 residues. Germline V gene lookup returns CDR1 MNHEY and CDR2 SMNVEV (reference sequence). V shed 5 bases, J shed 1 base, and the junction held 9 bases outside the gene matches. The CDR3 nucleotides read TGTGCCAGCAGTCCCCAAAGACAGGGGGGATCCTACGAGCAGTACTTC. Protein product: CASSPQRQGGSYEQYF.

The chain links TRBV28 to TRBJ2-1; 10 nucleotides align to TRBD2. J gave up 10 bases and V 1 base, and 13 bases lay outside the gene matches. CDR1 and CDR2 (germline): MDHEN, SYDVKM. This CDR3 comprises 17 residues. CDR3 amino acids: CASSLLTRLAGDQEQFF. DNA of the CDR3: TGTGCCAGCAGTTTATTGACCCGGCTAGCGGGAGATCAGGAGCAGTTCTTC.

The chain couples TRBV7-6 to TRBJ2-1; 15 nucleotides align to TRBD2. V shed 3 bases, J shed 6 bases, and the junction held 9 bases outside the gene matches. The CDR3 has 18 amino acids. Germline V gene data show CDR1 as SGHVS and CDR2 as FNYEAQ. The CDR3 DNA follows: TGTGCCAGCAGCTTGGGGACTAGCGGGGGGAATCCCCTCAATGAGCAGTTCTTC. Encoded protein: CASSLGTSGGNPLNEQFF. Filled out from reference TRBV7-6 and TRBJ2-1, the complete variable domain reads GAGVSQSPRYKVTKRGQDVALRCDPISGHVSLYWYRQALGQGPEFLTYFNYEAQQDKSGLPNDRFSAERPEGSISTLTIQRTEQRDSAMYRCASSLGTSGGNPLNEQFFGPGTRLTVL.

The sample holds a few counts of this clone. The V and J genes are TRBV6-1 and TRBJ1-1; perhaps TRBD1 as D (6 bases). The CDR3 length is 14 residues. V was cut by 6 bases and J by 6 bases, with 17 bases left in between. Germline CDR1 reads MNHNS; CDR2 reads SASEGT. CDR3 in amino acids: CASSPQGATPEAFF. Here the CDR3 DNA reads TGTGCCAGCAGCCCACAGGGTGCAACACCTGAAGCTTTCTTT.

This rearrangement joins TRBV11-2 to TRBJ1-1, with D possibly being TRBD1 (5 bases). V lost 5 bases, J lost 1 base, and 11 bases lay in between. The CDR3 contains 14 residues. Germline CDR1 reads SGHAT; CDR2 reads FQNNGV. The CDR3 protein is CASSLRTGNTEAFF. In nucleotides, the CDR3 is TGTGCCAGCAGCCTAAGAACAGGGAACACTGAAGCTTTCTTT.

The V call is TRBV10-3, the J call TRBJ2-3, with D possibly being TRBD1 (6 bases). V gave up 4 bases and J gave up 7 bases, with 18 bases separating them. The germline V gene has CDR1 ENHRY and CDR2 SYGVKD. The CDR3 spans 15 residues. This chain's CDR3 is CAISVGDNTANTQYF. In DNA, the CDR3 is TGTGCCATCAGTGTTGGGGACAACACGGCTAATACGCAGTATTTT.

This sequence joins TRBV5-6 and TRBJ2-7; 9 bases are a match to TRBD2. This CDR3 has 15 amino acids. Per germline, CDR1 SGHDT and CDR2 YYEEEE. Trimming cost V 4 bases and J 11 bases; bases outside gene matches: 16. CDR3 DNA sequence: TGTGCCAGCAGCCTGAGGACTAGCGACATTAGGCCAGAGTACTTC. This encodes CASSLRTSDIRPEYF.

The chain carries TRBV7-9 and TRBJ2-3; 7 nucleotides align to TRBD2. Germline CDR1 is SEHNR and CDR2 is FQNEAQ (reference sequence). The V segment lost 6 bases and the J segment 2 bases; nucleotides outside the gene matches: 5. The CDR3 covers 14 residues. CDR3: CASRAGTTTDTQYF. The CDR3 DNA is TGTGCCAGCAGGGCCGGGACTACCACAGATACGCAGTATTTT.

V usage is TRBV2 and J usage is TRBJ2-7, with D maybe TRBD1 (5 bases). V lost 7 bases, J lost 7 bases, and 17 bases lay in between. Germline CDR1 and CDR2: SNHLY and FYNNEI. This CDR3 comprises 13 residues. The CDR3 bases are TGTGCCAGCACGGTGGGGCCCTCTCGGGAGCAGTACTTC. Translation: CASTVGPSREQYF.

The chain uses TRBV19 and TRBJ1-1, with D tentatively TRBD1 (5 bases). Germline V CDR1 and CDR2: LNHDA, SQIVND (reference sequence). The V end lost 4 bases, the J end lost 7 bases, and 16 bases lay between the germline ends. This CDR3 is 14 amino acids long. CDR3 in DNA: TGTGCCAGTAGTACTTCAGGGCACGGGAGTGAAGCTTTCTTT. Translation: CASSTSGHGSEAFF. The whole variable domain, filled in from reference TRBV19 and TRBJ1-1, reads DGGITQSPKYLFRKEGQNVTLSCEQNLNHDAMYWYRQDPGQGLRLIYYSQIVNDFQKGDIAEGYSVSREKKESFPLTVTSAQKNPTAFYLCASSTSGHGSEAFFGQGTRLTVV.

J is TRBJ2-3 and V is TRBV6-1; 8 bases map to TRBD1. The CDR3 is 15 residues long. The V gene end was trimmed by 6 bases and the J gene end by 2 bases; junction bases not matched to a gene: 7. Germline V gives CDR1 MNHNS, CDR2 SASEGT. CDR3 protein: CASRRDRSPTDTQYF. The CDR3 region has the DNA TGTGCCAGCAGGAGGGACAGGTCCCCCACAGATACGCAGTATTTT.

As DNA, the CDR3 is TGTGCCAGCAGTTCCGTGGGGGACTTGGTCGATACGCAGTATTTT. Residues: CASSSVGDLVDTQYF. The chain carries TRBV5-4 and TRBJ2-3; maybe TRBD2 (6 bases). V was cut by 5 bases and J by 6 bases, with 19 bases left in between. The CDR3 totals 15 residues. CDR1 SGHNT and CDR2 YYREEE come from the germline V gene (reference sequence).

The V gene is TRBV4-1, the J gene TRBJ1-2, with D maybe TRBD1 (5 bases). In germline, CDR1 is MGHRA, CDR2 YSYEKL. This CDR3 region has 17 residues. The V end was cut by 3 bases, the J end by 8 bases, with 25 bases between. The CDR3 nucleotides read TGCGCCAGCAGCCAGAAAACCCCGGGGGGGAGGCGGCGGGGCTACACCTTC. Residues: CASSQKTPGGRRRGYTF.

The V call is TRBV27, the J call TRBJ2-2; D unclear. The CDR3 runs to 11 residues. V lost 10 bases and J lost 6, with 9 bases in between. CDR1 MNHEY and CDR2 SMNVEV come from the germline V gene (reference sequence). Written as DNA, the CDR3 is TGTGCCACCCGAGAGTCCGGGGAGCTGTTTTTT. Its protein is CATRESGELFF.

V usage is TRBV11-3 and J usage is TRBJ2-7; D unclear. The CDR3 is made up of 14 amino acids. The germline gives CDR1 SGHNT, CDR2 YENEEA. Trimming took off 5 bases at V and 0 bases at J, with 11 bases between the two ends. The CDR3 DNA sequence: TGTGCCAGCAGCCCCTTTAATAGCTCCTACGAGCAGTACTTC. It translates to CASSPFNSSYEQYF.

This clone was seen only a few times. The chain joins TRBV6-1 to TRBJ2-7, with TRBD1 matching over 7 bases. Trimming removed 3 bases from V and 2 bases from J; junction bases left unmatched: 4. This CDR3 region has 14 residues. CDR1 and CDR2 (germline): MNHNS, SASEGT. The CDR3 sequence: CASSESGTAYEQYF. CDR3 bases: TGTGCCAGCAGTGAGTCCGGGACAGCCTACGAGCAGTACTTC.

This chain connects TRBV5-5 to TRBJ2-1, with 8 bases aligning to TRBD1. This CDR3 contains 12 residues. Germline V CDR1 and CDR2: SGHKS, YYEKEE (reference sequence). Unmatched junction bases numbered 7, after V lost 5 bases and J lost 12 bases. Here the CDR3 reads CASRREQGGQFF. The DNA of the CDR3 is TGTGCCAGCAGGCGGGAACAGGGGGGGCAGTTCTTC.